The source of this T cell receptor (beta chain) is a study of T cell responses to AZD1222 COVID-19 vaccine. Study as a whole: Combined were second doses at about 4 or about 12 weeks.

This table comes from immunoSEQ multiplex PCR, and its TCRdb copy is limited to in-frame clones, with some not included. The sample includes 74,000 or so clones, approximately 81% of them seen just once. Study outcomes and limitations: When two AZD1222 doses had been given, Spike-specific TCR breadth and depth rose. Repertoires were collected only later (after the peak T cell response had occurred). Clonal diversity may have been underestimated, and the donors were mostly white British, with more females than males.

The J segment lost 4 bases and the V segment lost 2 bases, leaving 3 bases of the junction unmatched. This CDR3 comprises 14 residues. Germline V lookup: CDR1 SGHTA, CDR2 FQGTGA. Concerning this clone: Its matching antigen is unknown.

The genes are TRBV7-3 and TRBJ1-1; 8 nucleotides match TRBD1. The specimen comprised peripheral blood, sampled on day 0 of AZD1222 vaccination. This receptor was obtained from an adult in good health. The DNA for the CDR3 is TGTGCCAGCAGCTTAGACAGGGGCCGCACTGAAGCTTTCTTT. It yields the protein CASSLDRGRTEAFF.